Given below is one T cell receptor beta chain in context. This clone appeared a single time. Its antigen is unknown. No much larger clonotype is one base removed from it; base qualities were not supplied. CDR1 is given as SGDLS and CDR2 as YYNGEE, both from the germline V gene. The CDR3 numbers 16 residues from cysteine through phenylalanine. The retained sequence is limited to the CDR3, 48 bases, with the frame set at the first base. For this chain, trimming is 6 bases at the V end and 1 base at the J end, and the number of junction bases without a gene match is 10. Each PCR received spiked-in synthetic TCR analog templates so that absolute template abundance could be estimated from read counts. Using the immunoSEQ assay, TCRbeta CDR3 regions were amplified from genomic DNA with bias-controlled V and J gene primers. Sequencing of rearranged TCRbeta segments was done at approximately 20X coverage. As for how the authors treated the data: Clustering was used to correct sequencing errors, and CDR3s were annotated against IMGT to assign V, D and J genes. Downstream analyses used only productive TCRbeta rearrangements, leaving out any out-of-frame or stop-codon sequences. To compute clonality, Shannon entropy was normalized by the log of the number of unique productive sequences and then subtracted from one. Fisher's exact test with Benjamini-Hochberg correction, using a cutoff of adjusted p below 0.01, was how clones that differed between time points or between blood and tumor were identified. The table comes from immuneACCESS by way of TCRdb, which keeps in-frame sequences with V and J called. Part of the clones is missing from these tables; in studies checked, under half for an unresolved V gene and the rest for unknown reasons. Clone size and V and J calls were adopted from that table, with D and trimming inferred from the DNA. The sample profile shows 54,000 or so clones; approximately 80% of them were found once. Clones ranked in the top ten supply approximately 1.4% of the sample.

The time point label, read with the paper, signifies: pretreatment peripheral blood. The cohort comprised fewer than 35 patients with locally advanced or metastatic urothelial carcinoma treated at Memorial Sloan Kettering on a trial protocol. Peripheral blood mononuclear cells were collected from each patient pretreatment and during treatment, giving between 1 and 8 total time points per patient. The Qiagen DNeasy Blood extraction kit was used to purify genomic DNA from total PBMCs and tumor samples. Collected pretreatment and during treatment, PBMCs were isolated and stored as previously described. The data are from a study of PD-L1 blockade in urothelial cancer (TCRdb year 2017). Regarding the complete study: All patients started therapy around 2014 and received atezolizumab 1,200 mg intravenously every 3 weeks. Whole exome sequencing and RNA sequencing of pretreatment tumors were performed alongside TCR sequencing in the same patients. Blood samples were analyzed 3 weeks after the start of treatment (second dose) and 6 weeks after the start of treatment. A median of roughly 140,000 T cells and around 81,000 unique TCRs was obtained from blood samples, and a median clonality of around 0.08 was observed. Under 10 patients achieved durable clinical benefit and 20 did not. An ECOG performance status of 0 or 1 was recorded for the patients, and 0 to 3 prior chemotherapy regimens had been received by the patients. Pretreatment tumor samples, along with matched peripheral blood serially collected before and after atezolizumab treatment, were subjected to TCR sequencing. Twenty-nine patients had pretreatment blood TCR-seq, roughly 25 had at least one posttreatment blood collection, and roughly 25 had tumor TCR-seq. The study was an exploratory multi-omic analysis of somatic, immune and clinical correlates of response to PD-L1 blockade with atezolizumab in urothelial cancer. About 90% of the 29 patients were identified as males with urothelial cancer of bladder origin, and a prior smoking history was reported by 18 of 29 patients. Durable clinical benefit meant progression-free survival longer than 6 months, and TCR features were also tested against progression-free and overall survival.

Broader findings and caveats from the paper: Improved progression-free and overall survival was found to be associated with pretreatment peripheral blood TCR clonality below the median. Because the sample size was small (n ≈ 28) and many of the analyses were exploratory, the results are meant to be hypothesis-generating. Greater expansion of tumor-associated TCR clones in peripheral blood 3 weeks after the start of treatment was observed in patients with durable benefit (n ≈ 22, p = 0.022).

Recombination linked TRBV9 to TRBJ2-3; the central 8 bases match TRBD2. This receptor was obtained from a man aged 50 to 59 with urothelial cancer. The source was PBMCs, collected around atezolizumab (anti-PD-L1) treatment. CDR3 loop: CASTGGAGVGTDTQYF. The DNA sequence reads TGTGCCAGCACCGGGGGAGCGGGGGTTGGCACAGATACGCAGTATTTT. With all but the CDR3 taken from the reference TRBV9 and TRBJ2-3 genes, the full variable domain is: DSGVTQTPKHLITATGQRVTLRCSPRSGDLSVYWYQQSLDQGLQFLIQYYNGEERAKGNILERFSAQQFPDLHSELNLSSLELGDSALYFCASTGGAGVGTDTQYFGPGTRLTVL.